This T cell receptor beta chain stems from a study of blood T cell repertoires in COVID-19. Study summary: Acute and convalescent COVID-19 specimens originated in the United States, Italy and Spain. In each case, the material was cDNA or gDNA derived from T cells, B-cell-depleted T cells, or PBMCs.

The V and J ends lost 1 base and 4 bases, in that order; junction bases with no gene match: 4. Germline-derived CDR1 and CDR2 are MGHRA and YSYEKL. The CDR3 contains 15 residues. Authors' analysis steps: It was from reference gene primer amplification that nucleated cell counts were estimated. The method was immunoSEQ multiplex PCR; TCRdb's version includes in-frame clones alone and lacks a portion of them. For V, J and clone size, that table is used; D and trimming come from the DNA. The data contain 130,000 or so clones, 55% to 75% of them singletons. This sequence was found in a woman aged 65 to 85 with acute or convalescent COVID-19. This chain links TRBV4-1 with TRBJ1-5; 7 nucleotides match TRBD1. Sequenced input: peripheral blood. The CDR3 is CASSQAGGANQPQHF. In DNA, the CDR3 is TGCGCCAGCAGCCAAGCAGGGGGAGCAAATCAGCCCCAGCATTTT.